The T cell receptor (beta chain) described here comes from a study of OX40 agonist ivuxolimab in advanced cancers. In the study overall: Those enrolled were approximately 87% male, with a mean age of approximately 60 years and ages from about 20 to 85. Prior anti-PD-1, anti-PD-L1 or anti-CTLA-4 therapy was allowed; less than 45% had some.

CDR1 and CDR2 (germline): LGHNT, FRNRAP. V lost 4 bases, J lost 1 base, and 10 bases stayed unmatched. This CDR3 contains 16 residues. This table comes from immunoSEQ multiplex PCR, and its TCRdb copy is limited to in-frame clones, with some not included. The table shows about 50,000 clones, with about 81% occurring only once. The table lists this clone with a few counts. V is TRBV12-5 and J is TRBJ2-7; TRBD1 matches at 7 bases. This sample comprised CD4+ or CD8+ T cells sorted from blood, obtained in a trial of the OX40 agonist ivuxolimab. The TCR comes from an adult with an advanced solid tumor such as melanoma, head and neck, liver or kidney cancer. The CDR3 region is CASGSTNRGWSYEQYF. CDR3 DNA: TGTGCTAGTGGTTCCACGAACAGGGGCTGGTCCTACGAGCAGTACTTC. The complete variable domain, with remaining parts taken from reference TRBV12-5 and TRBJ2-7, reads DARVTQTPRHKVTEMGQEVTMRCQPILGHNTVFWYRQTMMQGLELLAYFRNRAPLDDSGMPKDRFSAEMPDATLATLKIQPSEPRDSAVYFCASGSTNRGWSYEQYFGPGTRLTVT.